A single sample is the source of the 7 T cell receptor beta chains below, sequenced in a study of shared clonotypes between healthy human individuals. As defined, naive CD8 cells were CD45RO-negative and positively selected for CCR7, with terminally differentiated effector memory CD45RA+ cells excluded. Using immunoSEQ multiplex PCR, the repertoire was profiled, and TCRdb retains in-frame clones only, with some absent. Among under 850,000 clones listed, more than 85% were seen once. Sample: naive CD8+ T cells sorted from blood. The receptors stem from a man aged 30 to 39 in good health.

J is TRBJ2-7 and V is TRBV7-9; 7 bases agree with TRBD2. There are 11 residues in the CDR3. V shed 8 bases and J 5 bases; nucleotides not matched to a gene: 3. CDR1 and CDR2 from the germline V gene are SEHNR and FQNEAQ (reference sequence). For the CDR3, the DNA is TGTGCCAGCGGGAGGGAGGACGAGCAGTACTTC. It encodes CASGREDEQYF.

The chain links TRBV6-5 to TRBJ2-7, with 8 nucleotides matching TRBD1. Germline V gene data show CDR1 as MNHEY and CDR2 as SVGAGI. V trimming: 8 bases; J trimming: 2 bases; junction bases outside the gene matches: 5. CDR3 length equals 13 residues. CDR3 residues: CASGWTGTYEQYF. CDR3 nucleotides: TGTGCCAGCGGTTGGACAGGGACCTACGAGCAGTACTTC.

CDR3 region: CASSLIPNSNQPQHF. CDR3 coding DNA: TGTGCCAGCAGCTTGATACCGAATAGCAATCAGCCCCAGCATTTT. This chain connects TRBV5-4 to TRBJ1-5; D is unclear. Trimming cost V 1 base and J 0 bases, with 8 bases left between them. CDR1 is SGHNT, CDR2 YYREEE, per germline (reference sequence). The CDR3 runs 15 residues. The variable domain in full, with the rest retrieved from reference TRBV5-4 and TRBJ1-5, is ETGVTQSPTHLIKTRGQQVTLRCSSQSGHNTVSWYQQALGQGPQFIFQYYREEENGRGNFPPRFSGLQFPNYSSELNVNALELDDSALYLCASSLIPNSNQPQHFGDGTRLSIL.

The chain is built from TRBV9 and TRBJ2-5; D gene ambiguous. V was shortened by 1 base and J by 2 bases, with 12 bases between the two germline ends. The germline gives CDR1 SGDLS, CDR2 YYNGEE. The CDR3 length is 15 residues. The CDR3 nucleotides read TGTGCCAGCAGCGTAAGCTGGAGTTGGCAAGAGACCCAGTACTTC. This encodes CASSVSWSWQETQYF.

This clone came up once. The chain combines TRBV5-4 with TRBJ2-7; 8 bases agree with TRBD2. V trimming: 4 bases; J trimming: 2 bases; junction bases outside the gene matches: 5. The CDR3 loop spans 14 amino acids. Germline lookup yields CDR1 SGHNT and CDR2 YYREEE (reference sequence). The CDR3 DNA is TGTGCCAGCAGCGTGGCGGGGGGCGCCTACGAGCAGTACTTC. Protein product: CASSVAGGAYEQYF.

The J gene is TRBJ1-2, the V gene TRBV18; D may be TRBD1 (5 bases). Germline CDR1 KGHSH, CDR2 LQKENI. The length of the CDR3 is 14 residues. Trimming shortened V by 2 bases and J by 6 bases, and 13 bases separated the two germline ends. This chain's CDR3 is CASSPGTGEHGYTF. For the CDR3, the DNA is TGTGCCAGCTCACCAGGGACCGGTGAGCATGGCTACACCTTC.

V is TRBV19 and J is TRBJ1-4; D is unresolved. The CDR3 covers 15 residues. Germline lookup yields CDR1 LNHDA and CDR2 SQIVND (reference sequence). The V end was cut by 3 bases, the J end by 5 bases, with 13 bases between. The CDR3 DNA reads as TGTGCCAGTAGTATCCCCCTCGGAGGAAATGAAAAACTGTTTTTT. Protein: CASSIPLGGNEKLFF.